A single sample is the source of the 17 T cell receptor beta chains below, sequenced in a study of T cells in women clearing cervical HPV infection. TCRdb's table, derived via immunoSEQ multiplex PCR, lists solely in-frame clones and lacks some. The sample has around 37,000 clones, and its top ten clones hold 6.4%. Material for sequencing was blood buffy coat. The origin of the receptors is a woman between 18 and 69 years old with a cervical HPV16 infection that either progressed to CIN3+ or cleared (not recorded which).

CDR3 in amino acids: CASSQEGAVTGQPQHF. The covered CDR3 bases are TGTGCCAGCAGCCAAGAGGGGGCCGTAACAGGGCAGCCC. This chain joins TRBV4-2 and TRBJ1-5; D possibly corresponds to TRBD1 (6 bases). The read gets to within 3 residues of the CDR3 end, and the germline J gene fills in the rest. CDR3 length: 16 residues. The V end was cut by 0 bases, the J end by 7 bases, with 16 bases between. Germline CDR1 is LGHNA and CDR2 is YNFKEQ.

Concerning this clone itself: The read terminates 3 residues ahead of where the CDR3 ends, so the germline J gene completes it. The chain uses TRBV18 and TRBJ2-4, with D possibly TRBD1 on 6 matching bases. The CDR3 covers 13 residues. CDR1 and CDR2 (germline): KGHSH, LQKENI. CDR3 loop: CASSGDTIQPQYF. CDR3 bases read: TGTGCCAGCTCAGGGGACACCATTCAGCCT.

With respect to this clone: From the germline J gene comes the end of the CDR3, since the read stops 3 residues before it. The chain combines TRBV28 with TRBJ2-2; D gene uncertain. Trimming shortened V by 1 base and J by 4 bases, and 10 bases separated the two germline ends. This CDR3 contains 15 residues. Germline assignment: CDR1 MDHEN and CDR2 SYDVKM. CDR3 amino acids: CASSLYDGRTGELFF. The CDR3 bases that were read are TGTGCCAGCAGTTTATACGATGGGCGCACCGGGGAG.

As concerns this clone: The sequenced fragment ends 3 residues before the CDR3 boundary, so the rest is inferred from the germline J gene. V is TRBV19 and J is TRBJ2-2; weak D call: TRBD2 (6 bases). The germline gives CDR1 LNHDA, CDR2 SQIVND (reference sequence). The CDR3 consists of 15 residues. The CDR3 loop is CASTPLGTGANVLFF. The sequenced part of the CDR3 DNA is TGTGCCAGTACCCCTCTAGGGACTGGGGCCAACGTG. Supplemented by reference TRBV19 and TRBJ2-2, the full variable domain reads DGGITQSPKYLFRKEGQNVTLSCEQNLNHDAMYWYRQDPGQGLRLIYYSQIVNDFQKGDIAEGYSVSREKKESFPLTVTSAQKNPTAFYLCASTPLGTGANVLFFGEGSRLTVL.

As concerns this clone: Sequencing ends 3 residues short of the CDR3 end; the germline J gene provides the rest. V gene TRBV18 combines with J gene TRBJ1-5; maybe TRBD1 (5 bases). Germline loops: CDR1 KGHSH, CDR2 LQKENI. CDR3 length: 15 amino acids. V lost 3 bases to trimming and J lost 6 bases, with 15 bases between them. This CDR3 is CASSPGVDGGQPQHF. The sequenced CDR3 bases are TGTGCCAGCTCACCGGGGGTGGACGGGGGTCAGCCC.

A note on this clone: The CDR3 extends 3 residues past the end of the read, so its final part is completed from the germline J gene. The rearrangement uses TRBV13 and TRBJ1-5, with D perhaps TRBD1 (6 bases). The germline gives CDR1 PRHDT, CDR2 FYEKMQ (reference sequence). This CDR3 comprises 14 residues. V gave up 2 bases and J gave up 2 bases, with 7 bases separating them. The sequenced CDR3 bases are TGTGCCAGCAGCTTATCAGGGGGCAATCAGCCC. Protein sequence: CASSLSGGNQP. The full CDR3 sequence reads CASSLSGGNQPQHF.

Comments on this clone: The read comes to an end 3 residues before the CDR3 does, leaving the germline J gene to fill in the end. This sequence joins TRBV7-3 and TRBJ2-3, with D hard to call. This CDR3 contains 15 residues. The V gene lost 4 bases and the J gene lost 2 bases, with 13 bases spanning the gap. Germline CDR1 and CDR2: SGHTA and FQGTGA. Partial CDR3 DNA: TGTGCCAGCAGCTACTACCCGACCCCCACAGATACG. Translation: CASSYYPTPTDT. The whole CDR3 sequence is CASSYYPTPTDTQYF.

To note about this clone: The CDR3 extends 3 residues past the end of the read, so its final part is completed from the germline J gene. The genes are TRBV29-1 and TRBJ1-1, with 7 bases fitting TRBD1. Germline V lookup: CDR1 SQVTM, CDR2 ANQGSEA. The ends lost 3 bases at V and 0 bases at J; junction bases unmatched: 7. CDR3 size: 15 residues. The CDR3 protein is CSVDAGQRMNTEAFF. The CDR3 DNA, read in part, is TGCAGCGTTGACGCGGGACAGAGAATGAACACTGAA.

Concerning this clone: The read is 3 residues too short to cover the CDR3 end, so that end is filled in from the germline J gene. The V gene is TRBV11-3, the J gene TRBJ2-3; 8 bases line up with TRBD2. The CDR3 consists of 13 residues. The junction had 6 bases not matched to a gene; V was cut back by 5 bases and J by 8 bases. Germline values: CDR1 SGHNT, CDR2 YENEEA. Partial CDR3 DNA: TGTGCCAGCAGCCCCCCGGGGGGGGTTACG. It yields the protein CASSPPGGVT. In full, the CDR3 is CASSPPGGVTQYF.

In regard to this clone: The read ends 3 residues shy of where the CDR3 ends; the end is completed using the germline J gene. This chain uses TRBV19 with TRBJ2-7, with TRBD1 identical over 7 bases. This CDR3 spans 16 amino acids. The germline gives CDR1 LNHDA, CDR2 SQIVND (reference sequence). V dropped 5 bases and J dropped 2; count of bases not matched to a gene: 12. The CDR3: CASSPHLGDRAYEQYF. The covered CDR3 bases are TGTGCCAGTAGTCCCCACCTTGGGGACAGAGCCTACGAG.

Comments on this clone: With the read ending 3 residues before the CDR3 end, the germline J gene is used to fill in that end. This chain joins TRBV7-6 and TRBJ1-1; D call uncertain. The ends were cut back, 2 bases at V and 0 bases at J, with 4 bases in the middle. Germline V lookup: CDR1 SGHVS, CDR2 FNYEAQ. This CDR3 is built from 13 residues. The sequenced CDR3 bases are TGTGCCAGCAGCTTATCGGTGAACACTGAA. It is translated as CASSLSVNTE. The CDR3, in full, reads CASSLSVNTEAFF.

As for this clone: The read stops 3 residues short of the end of the CDR3; the missing end is completed from the germline J gene. The V and J genes are TRBV30 and TRBJ1-2, with D possibly TRBD1 on 6 matching bases. CDR3 length: 11 amino acids. Germline V gives CDR1 GTSNPN, CDR2 SVGIG (reference sequence). CDR3 amino acids: CAWSLGQGYTF. CDR3 DNA, as far as it was read: TGTGCCTGGAGTCTAGGACAGGGC.

As to this clone: The sequenced fragment ends 3 residues before the CDR3 boundary, so the rest is inferred from the germline J gene. The chain recombines TRBV18 with TRBJ2-3, with D perhaps TRBD1 (5 bases). The V end was cut by 4 bases, the J end by 4 bases, with 15 bases between. Looked up from germline, CDR1 is KGHSH and CDR2 is LQKENI. CDR3 length: 15 amino acids. The CDR3 DNA, read in part, is TGTGCCAGCTCACGGCGGATGGGGCCCGCAGATACG. It translates to CASSRRMGPADT. The complete CDR3 protein is CASSRRMGPADTQYF.

Concerning this clone itself: With the read ending 3 residues before the CDR3 end, the germline J gene is used to fill in that end. The chain has TRBV18 and TRBJ1-2, with a possible D match to TRBD1 (5 bases). Germline V gene sequence: CDR1 KGHSH, CDR2 LQKENI. The CDR3 totals 14 residues. The CDR3 here is CASSRAREDNDYTF. CDR3 bases read: TGTGCCAGCTCACGCGCCCGGGAGGACAATGAC.

The CDR3 sequence: CASSPDRRSTDTQYF. The DNA read from the CDR3 is TGTGCCAGCTCACCGGACAGGCGGAGCACAGATACG. The J gene is TRBJ2-3, the V gene TRBV18; 7 nucleotides agree with TRBD1. With the read ending 3 residues before the CDR3 end, the germline J gene is used to fill in that end. This CDR3 comprises 15 residues. From germline, CDR1 is KGHSH and CDR2 LQKENI. Unmatched junction bases numbered 3, after V lost 3 bases and J lost 0 bases.

This clone is deemed medium-sized (0.01 to 0.1%) by its frequency. The missing CDR3 end, 3 residues past where the read stops, is filled in from the germline J gene. The rearrangement uses TRBV29-1 and TRBJ2-5; weak D call: TRBD2 (5 bases). The germline CDR1 and CDR2 sequences are SQVTM and ANQGSEA. The CDR3 covers 13 residues. Between the trimmed V and J ends, which lost 4 bases and 5 bases, there was a span of 14 bases. The CDR3 sequence: CSVGGSTWETQYF. CDR3 DNA (partial): TGCAGCGTTGGAGGGTCTACCTGGGAGACC.

Notes on this clone: The CDR3 end is not reached by the read, which stops 3 residues before it; the germline J gene fills it in. This rearrangement joins TRBV19 to TRBJ1-5; weak D call: TRBD1 (5 bases). The CDR3 has 15 residues. Germline V gene sequence: CDR1 LNHDA, CDR2 SQIVND (reference sequence). Trimming took 7 bases from V and 3 from J, leaving 16 bases between them. CDR3 protein: CASKDSPTNNQPQHF. CDR3 DNA, as far as it was read: TGTGCCAGTAAAGACAGCCCTACGAACAATCAGCCC.